The text below deals with one TCR beta chain. Measured with immunoSEQ multiplex PCR; TCRdb has only the in-frame clones, and not every one. The sample has about 80,000 clones; just under 90% are singletons. This entry comes from a study of control samples from healthy donors and cancer patients. This TCR came from a man aged 45-65 years in good health. The sequenced sample was blood.

As DNA, the CDR3 is TGTGCCAGCAGTTTCGACAGGCATCAGCCCCAGCATTTT. Translated: CASSFDRHQPQHF. J is TRBJ1-5 and V is TRBV27, with D maybe TRBD1 (6 bases). The germline V gene encodes CDR1 MNHEY and CDR2 SMNVEV (reference sequence). Trimming pared 3 bases from V and 5 bases from J, leaving 8 bases between. This CDR3 has 13 residues.